This is a list of T cell receptor beta chains from one sample in a study of cytomegalovirus exposure and HLA in healthy donors. The method was immunoSEQ multiplex PCR; TCRdb's version includes in-frame clones alone and lacks a portion of them. The sample gives roughly 120,000 clones, less than 90% of which show up once; about 0.25% is in the top ten. The sequenced material came from PBMCs. The receptors stem from a middle-aged man in good health and CMV-seronegative. Both conserved end residues are part of each CDR3.

>15|TRBJ2-7|TRBV19
CASSIRAGNSYEQYF
>16|TRBJ1-4|TRBV28
CASSTVEGRTNEKLFF
>15|TRBJ1-2|TRBV6-5
CASSLSGQGAVGYTF
>16|TRBJ1-3|TRBV6-7
CASSYPRGRIGNTIYF
>13|TRBJ1-2|TRBV6-5
CASSYLPDRDQNF
>15|TRBJ2-7|TRBV7-9
CSSSSPGQGTYEQYF
>13|TRBJ1-2|TRBV6-6
CASTPSANYGYTF
>15|TRBJ2-7|TRBV28
CASTVLGGSSYEQYF
>15|TRBJ2-3|TRBV19
CASSMGSSGTDTQYF
>16|TRBJ2-5|TRBV10-3
CAISGWDRGNQETQYF
>18|TRBJ2-5|TRBV4-2
CASSQEPPSGTYQETQYF
>14|TRBJ1-5|TRBV27
CASSPEGGMGPQHF
>13|TRBJ1-2|TRBV7-2
CASQGQGNYGYTF
>15|TRBJ1-1|TRBV19
CASTTYRGANTEAFF
>13|TRBJ1-3|TRBV13
CASSHLAGNTIYF
>13|TRBJ2-1|TRBV15
CATSREAGTEQFF
>14|TRBJ1-1|TRBV19
CASSIQGIWTEASF
>15|TRBJ2-1|TRBV11-2
CASSFSTSGYNEQFF
>13|TRBJ1-4|TRBV18
CASSSGGNEKLFF
>17|TRBJ2-1|TRBV10-2
CASRGGTSGGYPHEQFF
>14|TRBJ1-1|TRBV6-5
CASSLRPLGHQAFF
>15|TRBJ1-1|TRBV6-5
CASRRQGPGNTEAFF
>13|TRBJ1-4|TRBV6-6
CASRGTGGEKLFF
>21|TRBJ2-2|TRBV7-3
CASSPEGQLASGRLDTGELFF
>14|TRBJ1-6|TRBV6-5
CASGDRMDNSPLHF
>15|TRBJ2-7|TRBV5-1
CASSLLAGGLYEQYF